This paragraph covers one TCR beta chain sequence. Its antigen remains unidentified. This entry belongs to a study of cytomegalovirus exposure and HLA in healthy donors. About the study: Earlier work reported 100 million or so unique TCR beta sequences from 150 million to 200 million T cells. Regarding the study as a whole: Associated with cytomegalovirus, according to the listing, were some 180 TCR beta chains. Of the V segments, some could not be distinguished, including TRBV6-2 and TRBV6-3, and were excluded.

Deletions cut 2 bases from V and 0 bases from J, with 17 bases between. Germline V CDR1 and CDR2: SGHVS, FNYEAQ. The length of the CDR3 is 18 residues. The PCR employed 60 Vbeta primers together with 13 Jbeta primers. Assay: immunoSEQ multiplex PCR; the TCRdb copy retains only in-frame clones and omits some. The sample records roughly 200,000 clones, approximately 70% being singletons. What was sequenced was PBMCs. V usage is TRBV7-6 and J usage is TRBJ2-1; tentative D call: TRBD2 (5 bases). The receptor was derived from a woman younger than 45 in good health and CMV-seronegative. CDR3 protein: CASSLLSSGSSSYNEQFF. As DNA, the CDR3 is TGTGCCAGCAGCTTACTATCGTCGGGGTCTAGCTCCTACAATGAGCAGTTCTTC.